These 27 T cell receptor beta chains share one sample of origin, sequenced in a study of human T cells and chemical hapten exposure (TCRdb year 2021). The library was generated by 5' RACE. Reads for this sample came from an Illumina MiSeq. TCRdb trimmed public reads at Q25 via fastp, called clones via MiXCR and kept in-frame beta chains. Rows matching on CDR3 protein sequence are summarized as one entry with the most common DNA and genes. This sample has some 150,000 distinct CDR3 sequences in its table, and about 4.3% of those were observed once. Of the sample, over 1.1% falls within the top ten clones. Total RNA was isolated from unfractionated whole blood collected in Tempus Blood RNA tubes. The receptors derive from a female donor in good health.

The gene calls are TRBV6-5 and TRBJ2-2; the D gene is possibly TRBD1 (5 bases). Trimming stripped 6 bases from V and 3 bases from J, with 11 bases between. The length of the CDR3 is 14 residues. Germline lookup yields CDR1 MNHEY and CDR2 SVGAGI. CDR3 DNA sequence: TGTGCCAGCAGGAGACAGTTGGACACCGGGGAGCTGTTTTTT. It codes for CASRRQLDTGELFF.

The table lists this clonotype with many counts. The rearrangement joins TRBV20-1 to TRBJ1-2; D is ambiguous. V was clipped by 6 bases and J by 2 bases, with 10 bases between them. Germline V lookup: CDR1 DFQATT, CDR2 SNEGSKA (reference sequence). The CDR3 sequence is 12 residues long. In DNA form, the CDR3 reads TGCAGTGCATCGACGGAGAACTATGGCTACACCTTC. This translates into CSASTENYGYTF.

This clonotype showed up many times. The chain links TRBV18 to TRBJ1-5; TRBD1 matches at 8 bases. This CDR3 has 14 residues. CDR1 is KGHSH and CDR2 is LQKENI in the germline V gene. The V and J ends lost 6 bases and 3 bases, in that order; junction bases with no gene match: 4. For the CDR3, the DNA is TGTGCCAGCTCTACGACAGGGGACAATCAGCCCCAGCATTTT. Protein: CASSTTGDNQPQHF. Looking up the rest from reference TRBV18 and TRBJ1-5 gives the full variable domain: NAGVMQNPRHLVRRRGQEARLRCSPMKGHSHVYWYRQLPEEGLKFMVYLQKENIIDESGMPKERFSAEFPKEGPSILRIQQVVRGDSAAYFCASSTTGDNQPQHFGDGTRLSIL.

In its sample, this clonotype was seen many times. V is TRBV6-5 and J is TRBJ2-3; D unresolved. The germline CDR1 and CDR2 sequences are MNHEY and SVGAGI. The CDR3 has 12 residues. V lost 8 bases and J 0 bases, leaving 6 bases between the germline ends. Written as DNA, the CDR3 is TGTGCCAGCGGGGTCAGCACAGATACGCAGTATTTT. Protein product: CASGVSTDTQYF.

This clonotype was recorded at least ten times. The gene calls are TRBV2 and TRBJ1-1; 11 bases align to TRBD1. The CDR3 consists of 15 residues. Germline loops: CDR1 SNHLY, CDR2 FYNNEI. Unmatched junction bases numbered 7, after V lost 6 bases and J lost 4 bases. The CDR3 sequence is CASRATGTGGTEAFF. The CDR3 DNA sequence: TGTGCCAGCAGAGCCACAGGGACAGGGGGCACTGAAGCTTTCTTT.

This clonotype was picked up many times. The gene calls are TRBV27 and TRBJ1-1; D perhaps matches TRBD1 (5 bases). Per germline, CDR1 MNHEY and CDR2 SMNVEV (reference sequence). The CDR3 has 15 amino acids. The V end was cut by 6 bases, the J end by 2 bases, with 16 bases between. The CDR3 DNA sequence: TGTGCCAGCAGAAGGGACGGAACAATTAACACTGAAGCTTTCTTT. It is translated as CASRRDGTINTEAFF.

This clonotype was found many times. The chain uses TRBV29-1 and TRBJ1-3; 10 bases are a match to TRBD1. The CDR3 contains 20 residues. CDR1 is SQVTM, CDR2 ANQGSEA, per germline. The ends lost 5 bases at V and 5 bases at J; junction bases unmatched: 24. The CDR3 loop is CSVTPWPPKGQGKLRNTIYF. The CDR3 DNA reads TGCAGCGTTACCCCCTGGCCCCCGAAGGGACAGGGGAAATTGAGAAACACCATATATTTT.

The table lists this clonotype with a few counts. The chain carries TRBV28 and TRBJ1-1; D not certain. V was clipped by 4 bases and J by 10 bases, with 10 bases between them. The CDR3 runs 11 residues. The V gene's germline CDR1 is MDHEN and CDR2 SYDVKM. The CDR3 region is CASSCSHGAFF. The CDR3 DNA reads TGTGCCAGCAGTTGTTCCCACGGAGCTTTCTTT.

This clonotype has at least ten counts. The CDR3 spells CASSLGTANTEAFF. In DNA form, the CDR3 reads TGTGCCAGCAGCCTGGGGACAGCGAACACTGAAGCTTTCTTT. The chain employs TRBV7-3 and TRBJ1-1; 7 bases match TRBD1. The CDR3 has 14 amino acids. Unmatched junction bases numbered 4, after V lost 5 bases and J lost 1 base. Germline CDR1 SGHTA, CDR2 FQGTGA.

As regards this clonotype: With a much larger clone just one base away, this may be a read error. The CDR3 region has the DNA TGTGCCAGCAGCTTAGAAAGGGGGGGCTATGGCTACAACTTC. Residues: CASSLERGGYGYNF. This chain connects TRBV7-2 to TRBJ1-2; tentative D call: TRBD1 (6 bases). The CDR3 has 14 amino acids. Germline lookup yields CDR1 SGHTA and CDR2 FQGNSA.

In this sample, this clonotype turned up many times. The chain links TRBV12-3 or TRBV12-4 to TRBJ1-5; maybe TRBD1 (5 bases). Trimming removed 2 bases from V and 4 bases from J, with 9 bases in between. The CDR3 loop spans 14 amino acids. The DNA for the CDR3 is TGTGCCAGCAGTTTAACAGGTTGGAATCAGCCCCAGCATTTT. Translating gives CASSLTGWNQPQHF.

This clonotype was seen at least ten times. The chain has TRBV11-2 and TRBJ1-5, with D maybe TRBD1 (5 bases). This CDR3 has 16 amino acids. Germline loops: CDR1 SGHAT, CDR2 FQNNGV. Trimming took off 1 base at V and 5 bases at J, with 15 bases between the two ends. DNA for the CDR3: TGTGCCAGCAGCTTAGGCCTTTTCGTGGGGCATCAGCCCCAGCATTTT. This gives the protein CASSLGLFVGHQPQHF.

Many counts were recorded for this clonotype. The CDR3 DNA sequence: TGTGCCAGCTCACCGACAGGGTCGTCTGGGGCCAACGTCCTGACTTTC. It translates to CASSPTGSSGANVLTF. This sequence joins TRBV18 and TRBJ2-6, with 7 bases that match TRBD1. Losses at the gene ends were 3 bases for V and 1 base for J; bases not matched to a gene: 3. Germline V gene data show CDR1 as KGHSH and CDR2 as LQKENI. CDR3 size: 16 residues. The full variable domain, rest sourced from reference TRBV18 and TRBJ2-6, is NAGVMQNPRHLVRRRGQEARLRCSPMKGHSHVYWYRQLPEEGLKFMVYLQKENIIDESGMPKERFSAEFPKEGPSILRIQQVVRGDSAAYFCASSPTGSSGANVLTFGAGSRLTVL.

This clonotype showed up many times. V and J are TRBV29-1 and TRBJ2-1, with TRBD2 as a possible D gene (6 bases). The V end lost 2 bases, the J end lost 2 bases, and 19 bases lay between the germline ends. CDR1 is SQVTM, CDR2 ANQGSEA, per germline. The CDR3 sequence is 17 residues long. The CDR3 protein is CSVESGGYGGTYNEQFF. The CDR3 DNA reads TGCAGCGTTGAATCTGGGGGGTACGGCGGTACCTACAATGAGCAGTTCTTC.

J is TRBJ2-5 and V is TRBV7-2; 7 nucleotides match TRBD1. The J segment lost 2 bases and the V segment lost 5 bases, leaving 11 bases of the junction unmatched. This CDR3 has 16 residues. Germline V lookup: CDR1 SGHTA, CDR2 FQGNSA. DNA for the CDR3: TGTGCCAGCAGCGTATTGACAGGGAGCTGTCAAGAGACCCAGTACTTC. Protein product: CASSVLTGSCQETQYF.

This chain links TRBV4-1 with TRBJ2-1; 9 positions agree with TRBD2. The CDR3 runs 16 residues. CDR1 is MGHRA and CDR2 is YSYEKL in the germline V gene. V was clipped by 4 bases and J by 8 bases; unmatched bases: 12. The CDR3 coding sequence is TGCGCCAGCAGCCTATATAGCGGGGGAAGTTTACATGAGCAGTTCTTC. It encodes CASSLYSGGSLHEQFF.

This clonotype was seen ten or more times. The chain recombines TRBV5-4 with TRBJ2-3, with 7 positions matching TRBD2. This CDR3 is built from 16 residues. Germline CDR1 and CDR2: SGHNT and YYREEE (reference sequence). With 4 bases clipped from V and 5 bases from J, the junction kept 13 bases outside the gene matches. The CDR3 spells CASSPGGLDRGDTQYF. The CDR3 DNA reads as TGTGCCAGCAGCCCGGGGGGACTGGATAGGGGAGATACGCAGTATTTT.

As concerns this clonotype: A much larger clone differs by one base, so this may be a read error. The CDR3, as DNA: TGCAGCGTCAAGTCGGGGGGGGGGACCGGGGAGCTGTTTTTT. Protein: CSVKSGGGTGELFF. The genes are TRBV29-1 and TRBJ2-2; 8 nucleotides line up with TRBD2. The length of the CDR3 is 14 residues. Losses at the gene ends were 6 bases for V and 5 bases for J; bases not matched to a gene: 8. Germline V lookup: CDR1 SQVTM, CDR2 ANQGSEA.

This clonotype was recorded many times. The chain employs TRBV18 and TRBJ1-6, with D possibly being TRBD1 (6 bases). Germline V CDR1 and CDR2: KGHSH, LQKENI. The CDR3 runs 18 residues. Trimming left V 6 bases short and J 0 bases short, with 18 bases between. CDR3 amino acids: CASSGDRLTSSYNSPLHF. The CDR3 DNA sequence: TGTGCCAGCTCCGGTGACAGGTTGACGAGCTCCTATAATTCACCCCTCCACTTT.

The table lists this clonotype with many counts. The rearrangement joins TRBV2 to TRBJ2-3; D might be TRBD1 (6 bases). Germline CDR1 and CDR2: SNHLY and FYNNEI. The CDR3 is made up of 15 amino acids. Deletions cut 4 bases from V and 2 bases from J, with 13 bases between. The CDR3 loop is CASSAGQSPTDTQYF. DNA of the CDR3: TGTGCCAGCAGTGCTGGACAGAGTCCCACAGATACGCAGTATTTT.

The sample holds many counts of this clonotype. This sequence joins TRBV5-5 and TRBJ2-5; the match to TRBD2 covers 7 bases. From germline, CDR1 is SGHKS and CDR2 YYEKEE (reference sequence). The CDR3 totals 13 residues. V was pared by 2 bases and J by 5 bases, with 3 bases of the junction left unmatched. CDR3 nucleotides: TGTGCCAGCAGCTTCACTAGCGCCGAGACCCAGTACTTC. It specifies CASSFTSAETQYF.

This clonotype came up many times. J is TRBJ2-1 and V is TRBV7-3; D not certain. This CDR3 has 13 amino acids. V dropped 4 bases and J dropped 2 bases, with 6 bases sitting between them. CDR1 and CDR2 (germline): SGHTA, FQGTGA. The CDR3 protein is CASSSTTYNEQFF. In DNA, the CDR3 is TGTGCCAGCAGCTCAACTACCTACAATGAGCAGTTCTTC.

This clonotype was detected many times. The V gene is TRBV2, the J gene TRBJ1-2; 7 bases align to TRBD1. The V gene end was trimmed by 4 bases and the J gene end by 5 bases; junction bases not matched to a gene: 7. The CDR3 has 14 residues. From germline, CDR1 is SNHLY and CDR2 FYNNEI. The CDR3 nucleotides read TGTGCCAGCAGTGTGGACAGGAGCCGATATGGCTACACCTTC. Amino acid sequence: CASSVDRSRYGYTF.

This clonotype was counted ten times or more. The CDR3 loop reads CASSDGQGLLGQYF. The CDR3 DNA reads TGTGCCAGCAGTGACGGACAGGGCCTTCTGGGGCAGTACTTC. This chain connects TRBV2 to TRBJ2-7; 8 bases line up with TRBD1. Per the germline V gene, CDR1 is SNHLY and CDR2 is FYNNEI. The J segment lost 9 bases and the V segment lost 3 bases, leaving 10 bases of the junction unmatched. The CDR3 loop spans 14 amino acids.

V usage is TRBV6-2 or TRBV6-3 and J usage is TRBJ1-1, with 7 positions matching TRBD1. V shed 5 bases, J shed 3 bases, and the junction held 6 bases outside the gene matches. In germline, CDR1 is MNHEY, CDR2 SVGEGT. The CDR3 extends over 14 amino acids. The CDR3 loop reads CASSRRGCDTEAFF. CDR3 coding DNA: TGTGCCAGCAGTCGCAGGGGGTGCGACACTGAAGCTTTCTTT.

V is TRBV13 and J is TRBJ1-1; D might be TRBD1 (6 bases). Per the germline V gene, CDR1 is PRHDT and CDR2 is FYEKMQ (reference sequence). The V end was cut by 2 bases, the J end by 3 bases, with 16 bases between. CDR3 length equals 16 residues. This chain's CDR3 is CASSLSPRGSDTEAFF. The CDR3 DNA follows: TGTGCCAGCAGCTTAAGTCCGAGGGGGAGTGACACTGAAGCTTTCTTT.

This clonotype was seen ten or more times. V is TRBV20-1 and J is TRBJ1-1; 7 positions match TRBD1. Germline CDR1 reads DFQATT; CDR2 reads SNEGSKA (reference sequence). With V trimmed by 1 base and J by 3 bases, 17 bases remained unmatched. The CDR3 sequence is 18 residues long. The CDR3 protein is CSARGTGSSRYIDTEAFF. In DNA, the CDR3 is TGCAGTGCTAGAGGGACAGGTTCTTCTCGGTATATCGACACTGAAGCTTTCTTT.